This T cell receptor beta chain was identified in a study of regulatory T cells in long-lasting Graves disease. Relying on iRepertoire HTBI primers and Arm-PCR of CDR3 regions, the team built TCR beta libraries. Using its own MiXCR run on the multiplex PCR reads, TCRdb lists one record per CDR3 protein. The sample shows 400,000 to 450,000 distinct CDR3 sequences, about 15% of them seen only once. The CDR3 length is 13 residues. Germline V CDR1 and CDR2: GTSNPN, SVGIG (reference sequence). Deletions cut 1 base from V and 5 bases from J, with 9 bases between. This sample's time point: newly diagnosed GD, antithyroid drugs for less than 3 months. PBMC RNA served as the TCR library source. These same records also appear under a second study, on T cells in Graves' hyperthyroidism and ophthalmopathy.

The sequence came from a woman aged 25 to 45 with Graves disease. Source: peripheral blood mononuclear cells (PBMCs), taken at new diagnosis, from a patient treated with antithyroid drugs. This chain connects TRBV30 to TRBJ1-5; a possible D gene is TRBD1 (5 bases). CDR3 residues: CAWSGQGYQPQHF. The CDR3 DNA reads as TGTGCCTGGAGTGGTCAGGGATATCAGCCCCAGCATTTT.